Below are 21 T cell receptor beta chains sequenced from a single sample in a study of CD8 T cells in Susac syndrome. The RNA, roughly 0.5 to 1 ug, was put through reverse transcription using random hexamers. One entry per CDR3 protein results from TCRdb running MiXCR on the immunoSEQ multiplex PCR reads. The sample carries fewer than 300,000 distinct CDR3 sequences, around 83% recorded once. Sequencing was done on a sample of CD8+ T cells from PBMCs. Receptors originate from a human donor with multiple sclerosis.

The chain is built from TRBV6-1 and TRBJ2-3; D is uncertain. V dropped 3 bases and J dropped 2 bases, with 3 bases sitting between them. The CDR3 is 12 amino acids. CDR1 and CDR2 (germline): MNHNS, SASEGT. CDR3 nucleotide sequence: TGTGCCAGCAGTGAGATCACAGATACGCAGTATTTT. Translated, it gives CASSEITDTQYF.

The chain joins TRBV7-6 to TRBJ2-7; D call uncertain. V was trimmed by 0 bases and J by 6 bases, leaving 12 bases between them. The CDR3 covers 14 residues. Germline V gives CDR1 SGHVS, CDR2 FNYEAQ. Written as DNA, the CDR3 is TGTGCCAGCAGCTTAGCTTCGCCACCAGTCGAGCAGTACTTC. Amino acids: CASSLASPPVEQYF.

The V call is TRBV11-2, the J call TRBJ2-3; 7 bases agree with TRBD2. The germline V gene has CDR1 SGHAT and CDR2 FQNNGV. Unmatched junction bases numbered 13, after V lost 4 bases and J lost 0 bases. This CDR3 has 18 amino acids. The CDR3, as DNA: TGTGCCAGCAGCTCCCGACCGCGACTAGCAGGCAGCACAGATACGCAGTATTTT. As protein: CASSSRPRLAGSTDTQYF.

V and J are TRBV5-6 and TRBJ2-7; 8 bases match TRBD2. V gave up 3 bases and J gave up 2 bases; unmatched junction bases: 7. This CDR3 spans 15 amino acids. Germline CDR1 and CDR2: SGHDT and YYEEEE. CDR3 protein: CASSWGSGGTYEQYF. The CDR3 bases are TGTGCCAGCAGCTGGGGGTCGGGAGGGACCTACGAGCAGTACTTC.

This sequence joins TRBV6-5 and TRBJ2-7; D gene unclear. Germline values: CDR1 MNHEY, CDR2 SVGAGI. Trimming shortened V by 2 bases and J by 6 bases, and 14 bases separated the two germline ends. The CDR3 contains 14 residues. The CDR3 DNA is TGTGCCAGCAGTTACCACATTGGCTCGGGCGAGCAGTACTTC. Residues: CASSYHIGSGEQYF.

The J gene is TRBJ2-1, the V gene TRBV6-5; a weak D match, TRBD2 (6 bases). The V and J ends lost 4 bases and 5 bases respectively, with 18 bases between them. Germline CDR1 reads MNHEY; CDR2 reads SVGAGI. There are 16 residues in the CDR3. The CDR3 region has the DNA TGTGCCAGCAGTTCGTGGAGGGCCAGTGGGGACAATGAGCAGTTCTTC. Its translation: CASSSWRASGDNEQFF.

The J gene is TRBJ2-7, the V gene TRBV6-1; unclear D gene. Germline CDR1 and CDR2: MNHNS and SASEGT. Trimming left V 6 bases short and J 6 bases short, with 15 bases between. This CDR3 spans 13 amino acids. CDR3 bases: TGTGCCAGCAGCTTAGACACCACCCTCGAGCAGTACTTC. Translated: CASSLDTTLEQYF.

This clonotype occurred a few times. This chain connects TRBV6-1 to TRBJ2-5, with 9 bases matching TRBD1. The V gene end was trimmed by 6 bases and the J gene end by 4 bases; junction bases not matched to a gene: 9. The CDR3 has 15 amino acids. The germline V gene has CDR1 MNHNS and CDR2 SASEGT. The CDR3 loop reads CASRLEQGARETQYF. As DNA, the CDR3 is TGTGCCAGCAGGCTAGAACAGGGGGCGAGAGAGACCCAGTACTTC.

This CDR3 reads CATSSFPNTEAFF. The CDR3, as DNA: TGTGCCACCAGCAGCTTCCCTAACACTGAAGCTTTCTTT. The chain recombines TRBV15 with TRBJ1-1, with no clear D. The V end lost 3 bases, the J end lost 2 bases, and 7 bases lay between the germline ends. CDR3 length: 13 residues. Germline loops: CDR1 LNHNV, CDR2 YYDKDF (reference sequence).

The chain links TRBV9 to TRBJ1-1; tentatively, D is TRBD1 (5 bases). Germline CDR1 is SGDLS and CDR2 is YYNGEE. CDR3 length: 12 residues. V was trimmed by 4 bases and J by 10 bases, leaving 14 bases between them. The CDR3 DNA reads as TGTGCCAGCAGCCCAGGGACCCGGGCAGCTTTCTTT. The encoded protein is CASSPGTRAAFF.

This chain connects TRBV25-1 to TRBJ1-4; D gene ambiguous. V was cut by 0 bases and J by 3 bases, with 5 bases left in between. The CDR3 runs to 14 residues. Germline V gives CDR1 MGHDK, CDR2 SYGVNS. In DNA, the CDR3 is TGTGCCAGCAGTGAATACGGACCTAATGAAAAACTGTTTTTT. Encoded protein: CASSEYGPNEKLFF.

This chain's CDR3 is CASSQGVAGSGQPQHF. CDR3 bases: TGCGCCAGCAGCCAAGGCGTGGCAGGGTCGGGTCAGCCCCAGCATTTT. The V and J genes are TRBV4-1 and TRBJ1-5, with D possibly being TRBD1 (5 bases). The ends were cut back, 1 base at V and 6 bases at J, with 16 bases in the middle. There are 16 residues in the CDR3. Germline V gives CDR1 MGHRA, CDR2 YSYEKL.

The chain carries TRBV20-1 and TRBJ2-1, with TRBD1 identical over 7 bases. V shed 2 bases, J shed 0 bases, and the junction held 16 bases outside the gene matches. The CDR3 is 19 amino acids. Germline V lookup: CDR1 DFQATT, CDR2 SNEGSKA (reference sequence). The CDR3, as DNA: TGCAGTGCTAGATTTGGGACAGTTAAGGATAGTCGCTCCTACAATGAGCAGTTCTTC. It specifies CSARFGTVKDSRSYNEQFF.

The rearrangement links TRBV28 to TRBJ2-1, with 9 bases aligning to TRBD1. V lost 6 bases to trimming and J lost 8 bases; unmatched junction nucleotides: 14. The germline CDR1 and CDR2 sequences are MDHEN and SYDVKM. This CDR3 is 16 amino acids long. The CDR3 sequence is CASSPPGTGFWDEQFF. CDR3 in DNA: TGTGCCAGCAGCCCCCCCGGGACAGGGTTTTGGGATGAGCAGTTCTTC. The variable domain in full, with the rest retrieved from reference TRBV28 and TRBJ2-1, is DVKVTQSSRYLVKRTGEKVFLECVQDMDHENMFWYRQDPGLGLRLIYFSYDVKMKEKGDIPEGYSVSREKKERFSLILESASTNQTSMYLCASSPPGTGFWDEQFFGPGTRLTVL.

This chain joins TRBV6-5 and TRBJ2-2, with D perhaps matching TRBD1 (5 bases). Germline-derived CDR1 and CDR2 are MNHEY and SVGAGI. CDR3 size: 18 residues. V gave up 0 bases and J gave up 1 base, with 15 bases separating them. Here the CDR3 DNA reads TGTGCCAGCAGTTACTCCCTGTTCCAGGGCGTGAACACCGGGGAGCTGTTTTTT. This codes for CASSYSLFQGVNTGELFF.

The CDR3 DNA reads as TGTGCCAGCAGCTTAACAGGTGGAGGGGCCTACAATGAGCAGTTCTTC. Amino acids: CASSLTGGGAYNEQFF. The chain couples TRBV7-3 to TRBJ2-1; maybe TRBD2 (6 bases). The CDR3 has 16 amino acids. V was trimmed by 0 bases and J by 2 bases, leaving 11 bases between them. The germline CDR1 and CDR2 sequences are SGHTA and FQGTGA.

The rearrangement uses TRBV9 and TRBJ2-1; weak D call: TRBD2 (5 bases). This CDR3 spans 16 amino acids. Trimming removed 0 bases at V and 4 bases at J, with 14 bases between. Germline V gene sequence: CDR1 SGDLS, CDR2 YYNGEE. CDR3 in amino acids: CASSVGAIERYNEQFF. The CDR3 region has the DNA TGTGCCAGCAGCGTAGGGGCGATAGAGCGGTACAATGAGCAGTTCTTC.

V is TRBV25-1 and J is TRBJ1-1, with no clear D. V was trimmed by 0 bases and J by 6 bases, leaving 8 bases between them. This CDR3 region has 13 residues. Germline V gives CDR1 MGHDK, CDR2 SYGVNS. In nucleotides, the CDR3 is TGTGCCAGCAGTGAATATCTCAGCTCTGAAGCTTTCTTT. It codes for CASSEYLSSEAFF.

The rearrangement uses TRBV27 and TRBJ2-5; the match to TRBD1 covers 8 bases. CDR1 MNHEY and CDR2 SMNVEV come from the germline V gene (reference sequence). The CDR3 spans 14 residues. J gave up 4 bases and V 7 bases, and 8 bases lay outside the gene matches. As DNA, the CDR3 is TGTGCCAGCAACCGACAGGGGAAGCTAGAGACCCAGTACTTC. This codes for CASNRQGKLETQYF.

The rearrangement uses TRBV13 and TRBJ2-7; perhaps TRBD1 as D (6 bases). Germline V gene lookup returns CDR1 PRHDT and CDR2 FYEKMQ (reference sequence). V was clipped by 5 bases and J by 5 bases, with 16 bases between them. CDR3 length equals 14 residues. The CDR3 DNA reads TGTGCCAGCAGCCAGACAGGAAAGGGGCACGAGCAGTACTTC. This translates into CASSQTGKGHEQYF.

The genes are TRBV15 and TRBJ2-2, with D uncertain. Between the trimmed V and J ends, which lost 0 bases and 4 bases, there was a span of 9 bases. CDR1 and CDR2 from the germline V gene are LNHNV and YYDKDF (reference sequence). The CDR3 is 15 residues long. CDR3 DNA: TGTGCCACCAGCAGAGATCGTAGGGCCACCGGGGAGCTGTTTTTT. This codes for CATSRDRRATGELFF.